One and the same sample provided the 9 T cell receptor beta chains below, sequenced in a study of CD8 T cells in Susac syndrome. The RNA, 0.5 to 1 ug, was put through reverse transcription using random hexamers. TCRdb fed the immunoSEQ multiplex PCR reads into MiXCR, producing one record per CDR3 protein. The data show approximately 300,000 distinct CDR3 sequences, 85% seen once. The sequencing input was CD8+ T cells from PBMCs. Receptors originate from a human donor with multiple sclerosis.

The J gene is TRBJ1-3, the V gene TRBV7-9; D is possibly TRBD1 (6 bases). Per the germline V gene, CDR1 is SEHNR and CDR2 is FQNEAQ (reference sequence). This CDR3 comprises 16 residues. V dropped 0 bases and J dropped 3 bases, with 12 bases sitting between them. The CDR3 sequence is CASSLAPGVVGNTIYF. CDR3 DNA sequence: TGTGCCAGCAGCTTAGCACCAGGGGTGGTTGGAAACACCATATATTTT. Supplemented by reference TRBV7-9 and TRBJ1-3, the full variable domain reads DTGVSQNPRHKITKRGQNVTFRCDPISEHNRLYWYRQTLGQGPEFLTYFQNEAQLEKSRLLSDRFSAERPKGSFSTLEIQRTEQGDSAMYLCASSLAPGVVGNTIYFGEGSWLTVV.

V and J are TRBV30 and TRBJ1-1; D is perhaps TRBD1 (6 bases). Per germline, CDR1 GTSNPN and CDR2 SVGIG (reference sequence). This CDR3 is built from 13 residues. Trimming took off 4 bases at V and 1 base at J, with 10 bases between the two ends. The CDR3 region has the DNA TGTGCCTGGAAACAGGGTTGGAACACTGAAGCTTTCTTT. Translation: CAWKQGWNTEAFF. Drawing the rest from reference TRBV30 and TRBJ1-1, the complete variable domain is SQTIHQWPATLVQPVGSPLSLECTVEGTSNPNLYWYRQAAGRGLQLLFYSVGIGQISSEVPQNLSASRPQDRQFILSSKKLLLSDSGFYLCAWKQGWNTEAFFGQGTRLTVV.

This chain joins TRBV4-1 and TRBJ1-3; no clear D gene. The CDR3 sequence is 18 residues long. CDR1 and CDR2 from the germline V gene are MGHRA and YSYEKL. The germline V and J ends were trimmed by 1 base and 4 bases, with 20 bases remaining between them. CDR3 DNA sequence: TGCGCCAGCAGCCAAGGGCCCGTTGGAGAAGCGGGCGGAAACACCATATATTTT. Its translation is CASSQGPVGEAGGNTIYF.

DNA of the CDR3: TGTGCCAGCAGCAGAGACAATCAGCCCCAGCATTTT. Its translation: CASSRDNQPQHF. The chain recombines TRBV5-4 with TRBJ1-5; D uncertain. The V and J ends lost 4 bases and 3 bases respectively, with 5 bases between them. CDR3 length: 12 amino acids. The germline gives CDR1 SGHNT, CDR2 YYREEE (reference sequence).

In DNA, the CDR3 is TGTGCCAGCAGCTTTAGTAGCGGGAGGTACGAGCAGTACTTC. This translates into CASSFSSGRYEQYF. The chain employs TRBV11-2 and TRBJ2-7, with 10 bases matching TRBD2. The V gene end was trimmed by 3 bases and the J gene end by 4 bases; junction bases not matched to a gene: 3. Looked up from germline, CDR1 is SGHAT and CDR2 is FQNNGV. The length of the CDR3 is 14 residues.

The chain uses TRBV20-1 and TRBJ2-1; 9 positions agree with TRBD2. The germline V gene has CDR1 DFQATT and CDR2 SNEGSKA (reference sequence). This CDR3 is built from 14 residues. The V and J ends lost 6 bases and 8 bases, in that order; junction bases with no gene match: 11. CDR3 in amino acids: CSASPGLAPHEQFF. The CDR3, as DNA: TGCAGTGCAAGTCCGGGACTAGCACCCCATGAGCAGTTCTTC.

The chain employs TRBV28 and TRBJ2-7, with D perhaps matching TRBD2 (6 bases). Germline CDR1 MDHEN, CDR2 SYDVKM. Between the trimmed V and J ends, which lost 8 bases and 3 bases, there was a span of 11 bases. This CDR3 has 12 residues. The CDR3 reads CASGRTIYEQYF. CDR3 sequence (DNA): TGTGCCAGCGGGAGGACGATCTACGAGCAGTACTTC. Supplemented by reference TRBV28 and TRBJ2-7, the full variable domain reads DVKVTQSSRYLVKRTGEKVFLECVQDMDHENMFWYRQDPGLGLRLIYFSYDVKMKEKGDIPEGYSVSREKKERFSLILESASTNQTSMYLCASGRTIYEQYFGPGTRLTVT.

Written as DNA, the CDR3 is TGCAGCGTCGAGAGCGGGACCCGACAGGGTGAGCAGTTCTTC. Amino acids: CSVESGTRQGEQFF. The J gene is TRBJ2-1, the V gene TRBV29-1; D is perhaps TRBD1 or TRBD2 (7 bases each). The V end lost 6 bases, the J end lost 9 bases, and 21 bases lay between the germline ends. Looked up from germline, CDR1 is SQVTM and CDR2 is ANQGSEA. This CDR3 is built from 14 residues.

In its sample, this clonotype was seen once. V is TRBV24-1 and J is TRBJ1-2, with 9 bases identical to TRBD1. The V segment lost 4 bases and the J segment 8 bases; nucleotides outside the gene matches: 7. The CDR3 has 14 residues. CDR1 and CDR2 from the germline V gene are KGHDR and SFDVKD. The CDR3, as DNA: TGTGCCACCAGTGACCTGGGACAGGGAGGCGGCTACACCTTC. Encoded protein: CATSDLGQGGGYTF.